These T cell receptor beta chains were read from a single sample in a study of T cells in Graves' hyperthyroidism and ophthalmopathy. From the multiplex PCR reads, TCRdb called clonotypes with MiXCR, one entry per CDR3 protein. The sample carries about 740,000 distinct CDR3 sequences, 14% recorded once. The sequencing sample was made of blood. Receptor source: a woman aged 18 to 35 with Graves' hyperthyroidism. CDR3s include the opening cysteine and the closing phenylalanine or tryptophan. Fields, in order: D gene, J gene, V gene, clone size, CDR3 protein, CDR3 DNA. The D gene is left open where the match is weak. Expanded clones get a size class; other rows say once, few or many, or leave the size out.

d_call: TRBD2; j_call: TRBJ2-7; v_call: TRBV18; clone_size: -; cdr3_aa: CASSPAAGGYEQYF; cdr3_nt: TGTGCCAGCTCACCCGCCGCGGGGGGATACGAGCAGTACTTC
d_call: -; j_call: TRBJ2-5; v_call: TRBV2; clone_size: few; cdr3_aa: CASSEALQGRDTNF; cdr3_nt: TGTGCCAGCAGTGAAGCGCTTCAGGGGCGGGACACTAACTTC
d_call: -; j_call: TRBJ2-3; v_call: TRBV24-1; clone_size: many; cdr3_aa: CATNSGVTSTDTQYF; cdr3_nt: TGTGCCACCAACTCGGGAGTTACTAGCACAGATACGCAGTATTTT
d_call: -; j_call: TRBJ1-5; v_call: TRBV7-2; clone_size: few; cdr3_aa: CASSSEFGQPQHF; cdr3_nt: TGTGCCAGCAGCTCCGAGTTTGGTCAGCCCCAGCATTTT
d_call: TRBD2; j_call: TRBJ2-2; v_call: TRBV7-9; clone_size: -; cdr3_aa: CASSSQGLRTGELFF; cdr3_nt: TGTGCCAGCAGCTCGCAGGGACTACGCACCGGGGAGCTGTTTTTT
d_call: TRBD1; j_call: TRBJ2-1; v_call: TRBV7-9; clone_size: once; cdr3_aa: CASSSTGGNNEQFF; cdr3_nt: TGTGCCAGCAGCTCGACAGGGGGCAACAATGAGCAGTTCTTC
d_call: -; j_call: TRBJ2-1; v_call: TRBV15; clone_size: many; cdr3_aa: CATSRPPVDEQFF; cdr3_nt: TGTGCCACCAGCAGACCGCCAGTGGATGAGCAGTTCTTC
d_call: -; j_call: TRBJ2-1; v_call: TRBV27; clone_size: -; cdr3_aa: CASSDANSYNEQFF; cdr3_nt: TGTGCCAGCAGTGACGCGAACTCCTACAATGAGCAGTTCTTC
d_call: -; j_call: TRBJ2-7; v_call: TRBV24-1; clone_size: many; cdr3_aa: CATSDARSLGDEQYF; cdr3_nt: TGTGCCACCAGTGATGCGCGATCTTTGGGCGACGAGCAGTACTTC
d_call: -; j_call: TRBJ1-2; v_call: TRBV5-1; clone_size: -; cdr3_aa: CASSRDSNSLNYGYTF; cdr3_nt: TGCGCCAGCAGCCGAGATTCGAATAGCCTAAACTATGGCTACACCTTC
d_call: TRBD1; j_call: TRBJ2-5; v_call: TRBV28; clone_size: many; cdr3_aa: CASSTNGQGYETQYF; cdr3_nt: TGTGCCAGCTCAACCAACGGACAGGGTTACGAGACCCAGTACTTC
d_call: TRBD2; j_call: TRBJ2-3; v_call: TRBV6-2/TRBV6-3; clone_size: few; cdr3_aa: CASSYLAGVLTDTQYF; cdr3_nt: TGTGCCAGCAGTTATCTGGCGGGAGTGTTGACAGATACGCAGTATTTT
d_call: TRBD1; j_call: TRBJ1-2; v_call: TRBV9; clone_size: many; cdr3_aa: CASSVMGQGKGYTF; cdr3_nt: TGTGCCAGCAGCGTAATGGGACAGGGTAAAGGCTACACCTTC
d_call: TRBD1; j_call: TRBJ2-5; v_call: TRBV29-1; clone_size: many; cdr3_aa: CSGDRGETQYF; cdr3_nt: TGCAGCGGCGACAGGGGAGAGACCCAGTACTTC
d_call: TRBD2; j_call: TRBJ2-7; v_call: TRBV4-1; clone_size: few; cdr3_aa: CASSQGLRLAVTYEQYF; cdr3_nt: TGCGCCAGCAGCCAAGGACTGAGACTAGCGGTGACCTACGAGCAGTACTTC
d_call: TRBD1; j_call: TRBJ2-2; v_call: TRBV7-9; clone_size: many; cdr3_aa: CASSFPGQGSWGELAGELFF; cdr3_nt: TGTGCCAGCAGCTTTCCGGGACAGGGAAGTTGGGGAGAGTTGGCCGGGGAGCTGTTTTTT
d_call: -; j_call: TRBJ1-4; v_call: TRBV28; clone_size: few; cdr3_aa: CASSPLPGKLFF; cdr3_nt: TGTGCCAGCAGCCCCCTGCCCGGAAAACTGTTTTTT
d_call: TRBD2; j_call: TRBJ2-1; v_call: TRBV10-3; clone_size: few; cdr3_aa: CAIGGGSGYEQFF; cdr3_nt: TGTGCCATCGGTGGCGGGAGTGGCTATGAGCAGTTCTTC
d_call: TRBD1; j_call: TRBJ1-5; v_call: TRBV20-1; clone_size: -; cdr3_aa: CSARDFTGGAYSNQPQHF; cdr3_nt: TGCAGTGCTAGAGATTTTACAGGGGGAGCTTATAGCAATCAGCCCCAGCATTTT
d_call: -; j_call: TRBJ1-4; v_call: TRBV14; clone_size: few; cdr3_aa: CASSQGGNEKLFF; cdr3_nt: TGTGCCAGCAGCCAAGGCGGGAATGAAAAACTGTTTTTT
d_call: TRBD2; j_call: TRBJ2-1; v_call: TRBV7-9; clone_size: -; cdr3_aa: CASIPSGNYNEQFF; cdr3_nt: TGTGCCAGCATCCCCAGCGGGAACTACAATGAGCAGTTCTTC
d_call: -; j_call: TRBJ2-5; v_call: TRBV11-2; clone_size: many; cdr3_aa: CASSLELAQETQYF; cdr3_nt: TGTGCCAGCAGCTTAGAACTAGCCCAAGAGACCCAGTACTTC
d_call: -; j_call: TRBJ1-5; v_call: TRBV6-1; clone_size: few; cdr3_aa: CASSSSSVWTQHF; cdr3_nt: TGTGCCAGCAGTTCGTCATCGGTTTGGACCCAGCATTTT
d_call: -; j_call: TRBJ1-2; v_call: TRBV7-8; clone_size: few; cdr3_aa: CASSSPSVGYGYTF; cdr3_nt: TGTGCCAGCAGCTCCCCCTCAGTTGGCTATGGCTACACCTTC
d_call: TRBD2; j_call: TRBJ2-1; v_call: TRBV12-3/TRBV12-4; clone_size: -; cdr3_aa: CASRGGGAGEQFF; cdr3_nt: TGTGCCAGCAGGGGGGGGGGAGCGGGTGAGCAGTTCTTC
d_call: -; j_call: TRBJ1-1; v_call: TRBV15; clone_size: few; cdr3_aa: CATSRYMLDTEAFF; cdr3_nt: TGTGCCACCAGCAGGTATATGCTGGACACTGAAGCTTTCTTT
d_call: -; j_call: TRBJ2-2; v_call: TRBV5-6; clone_size: few; cdr3_aa: CASRAGLSNTGELFF; cdr3_nt: TGTGCCAGCAGGGCCGGGTTATCGAACACCGGGGAGCTGTTTTTT
d_call: TRBD2; j_call: TRBJ2-5; v_call: TRBV11-2; clone_size: few; cdr3_aa: CASSVVGGAGVGETQYF; cdr3_nt: TGTGCCAGCAGCGTGGTTGGAGGAGCGGGAGTAGGCGAGACCCAGTACTTC
d_call: -; j_call: TRBJ1-2; v_call: TRBV11-2; clone_size: many; cdr3_aa: CASSLQGRDYGYTF; cdr3_nt: TGTGCCAGCTCACTTCAGGGGAGGGACTATGGCTACACCTTC
d_call: -; j_call: TRBJ1-2; v_call: TRBV29-1; clone_size: -; cdr3_aa: CSVAKSGGDGYTF; cdr3_nt: TGCAGCGTAGCAAAGTCGGGGGGAGATGGCTACACCTTC
d_call: -; j_call: TRBJ1-4; v_call: TRBV6-2/TRBV6-3; clone_size: -; cdr3_aa: CASRVTGSVTGKLFF; cdr3_nt: TGTGCCAGCAGGGTTACAGGAAGTGTTACTGGAAAACTGTTTTTT
d_call: -; j_call: TRBJ1-5; v_call: TRBV11-2; clone_size: many; cdr3_aa: CASSLTPPGPQHF; cdr3_nt: TGTGCCAGCAGCTTGACGCCCCCGGGGCCCCAGCATTTT
d_call: TRBD2; j_call: TRBJ2-1; v_call: TRBV20-1; clone_size: many; cdr3_aa: CSASVSGRAYNEQFF; cdr3_nt: TGCAGTGCCAGCGTTAGCGGGAGGGCCTACAATGAGCAGTTCTTC
d_call: TRBD1; j_call: TRBJ1-1; v_call: TRBV29-1; clone_size: -; cdr3_aa: CSVVWTGAWTEAFF; cdr3_nt: TGCAGCGTTGTATGGACAGGGGCTTGGACTGAAGCTTTCTTT
d_call: -; j_call: TRBJ1-6; v_call: TRBV5-1; clone_size: -; cdr3_aa: CASSLGVSYNSPLHF; cdr3_nt: TGCGCCAGCAGCTTGGGGGTCTCCTATAATTCACCCCTCCACTTT
d_call: -; j_call: TRBJ2-7; v_call: TRBV7-2; clone_size: once; cdr3_aa: CASSPGIPTPYEQYF; cdr3_nt: TGTGCCAGCAGCCCCGGAATTCCCACCCCTTACGAGCAGTACTTC
d_call: -; j_call: TRBJ2-1; v_call: TRBV11-3; clone_size: few; cdr3_aa: CASSLDPLPRLEQFF; cdr3_nt: TGTGCCAGCAGCTTAGATCCCCTACCCCGACTTGAGCAGTTCTTC
d_call: -; j_call: TRBJ1-5; v_call: TRBV6-1; clone_size: -; cdr3_aa: CASKRTATSNQPQHF; cdr3_nt: TGTGCCAGCAAAAGGACAGCCACTAGCAATCAGCCCCAGCATTTT
d_call: -; j_call: TRBJ1-2; v_call: TRBV18; clone_size: many; cdr3_aa: CASSQSGSYGYTF; cdr3_nt: TGTGCCAGCTCACAATCTGGGTCCTATGGCTACACCTTC
d_call: -; j_call: TRBJ2-4; v_call: TRBV5-1; clone_size: many; cdr3_aa: CASSPGQGLEAKNIQYF; cdr3_nt: TGCGCCAGCAGCCCAGGGCAGGGGCTGGAAGCCAAAAACATTCAGTACTTC
d_call: -; j_call: TRBJ2-6; v_call: TRBV12-5; clone_size: -; cdr3_aa: CASGLASKDSSGANVLTF; cdr3_nt: TGTGCTAGTGGTTTGGCCAGCAAAGACAGCTCTGGGGCCAACGTCCTGACTTTC
d_call: TRBD2; j_call: TRBJ2-1; v_call: TRBV3-1; clone_size: few; cdr3_aa: CASSQATGGYNEQFF; cdr3_nt: TGTGCCAGCAGCCAAGCGACGGGAGGGTACAATGAGCAGTTCTTC
d_call: -; j_call: TRBJ1-4; v_call: TRBV28; clone_size: few; cdr3_aa: CASSPYATNEKLFF; cdr3_nt: TGTGCCAGCAGTCCGTACGCAACTAATGAAAAACTGTTTTTT
d_call: -; j_call: TRBJ2-7; v_call: TRBV25-1; clone_size: few; cdr3_aa: CASSDQWTYEQYF; cdr3_nt: TGTGCCAGCAGTGATCAATGGACCTACGAGCAGTACTTC
d_call: -; j_call: TRBJ1-2; v_call: TRBV12-3/TRBV12-4; clone_size: many; cdr3_aa: CASNVLTVGNVFTF; cdr3_nt: TGTGCCAGCAACGTCCTTACAGTGGGGAACGTTTTCACCTTC
d_call: -; j_call: TRBJ2-7; v_call: TRBV30; clone_size: many; cdr3_aa: CAWSVHGEQYF; cdr3_nt: TGTGCCTGGAGTGTTCATGGCGAGCAGTACTTC
d_call: -; j_call: TRBJ1-2; v_call: TRBV6-2/TRBV6-3; clone_size: many; cdr3_aa: CASSYSGGSYGYTF; cdr3_nt: TGTGCCAGCAGTTACTCGGGGGGCAGCTATGGCTACACCTTC
d_call: TRBD1; j_call: TRBJ1-4; v_call: TRBV2; clone_size: many; cdr3_aa: CASSQARDSGHEKLFF; cdr3_nt: TGTGCCAGCAGCCAGGCCCGGGACAGCGGGCACGAAAAACTGTTTTTT
d_call: -; j_call: TRBJ2-7; v_call: TRBV7-9; clone_size: many; cdr3_aa: CASSHPGRGRDYEQYF; cdr3_nt: TGTGCCAGCAGCCACCCCGGGCGCGGACGAGACTACGAGCAGTACTTC
d_call: -; j_call: TRBJ1-1; v_call: TRBV5-4; clone_size: many; cdr3_aa: CASSAPQGGTEAFF; cdr3_nt: TGTGCCAGCAGCGCCCCCCAGGGAGGAACTGAAGCTTTCTTT
d_call: -; j_call: TRBJ1-1; v_call: TRBV6-2/TRBV6-3; clone_size: few; cdr3_aa: CASSYLDTVNTEAFF; cdr3_nt: TGTGCCAGCAGTTACCTCGACACCGTGAACACTGAAGCTTTCTTT
d_call: TRBD2; j_call: TRBJ2-7; v_call: TRBV15; clone_size: -; cdr3_aa: CATSRTSGNSYEQYF; cdr3_nt: TGTGCCACCAGCAGGACTAGCGGGAACTCATACGAGCAGTACTTC
d_call: TRBD1; j_call: TRBJ1-5; v_call: TRBV19; clone_size: few; cdr3_aa: CASTPGQRSNQPQHF; cdr3_nt: TGTGCCAGTACCCCGGGACAGCGAAGCAATCAGCCCCAGCATTTT